This TCR beta chain was retrieved from a study of blood T cell repertoires in COVID-19. In germline, CDR1 is SGHRS, CDR2 YFSETQ. V lost 0 bases and J lost 4, with 10 bases in between. CDR3 length: 14 amino acids. TCRdb's copy holds only in-frame clones and misses some; the assay was immunoSEQ multiplex PCR. The sample lists some 99,000 clones, nearly 90% occurring once. The sample consisted of peripheral blood. The V call is TRBV5-1, the J call TRBJ1-2; D remains unclear. This sequence was found in a man in his 70s with acute or convalescent COVID-19. The chain's CDR3 is CASSLGAGPYGYTF. The CDR3 nucleotides are TGCGCCAGCAGCTTGGGCGCGGGCCCCTATGGCTACACCTTC.